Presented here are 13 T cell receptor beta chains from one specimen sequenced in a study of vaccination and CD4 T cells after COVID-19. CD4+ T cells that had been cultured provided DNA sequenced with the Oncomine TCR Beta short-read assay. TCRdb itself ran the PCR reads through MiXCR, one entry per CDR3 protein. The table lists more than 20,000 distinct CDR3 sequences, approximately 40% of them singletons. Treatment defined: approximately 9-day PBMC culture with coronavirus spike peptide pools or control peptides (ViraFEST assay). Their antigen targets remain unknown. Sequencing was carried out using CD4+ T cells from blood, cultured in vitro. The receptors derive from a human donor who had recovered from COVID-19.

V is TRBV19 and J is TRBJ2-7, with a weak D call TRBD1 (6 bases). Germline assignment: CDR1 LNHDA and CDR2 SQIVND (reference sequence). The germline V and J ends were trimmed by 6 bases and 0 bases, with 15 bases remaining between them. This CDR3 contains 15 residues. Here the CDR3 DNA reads TGTGCCAGTAGCCCAGGGGTGGGAAGCTCCTACGAGCAGTACTTC. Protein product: CASSPGVGSSYEQYF.

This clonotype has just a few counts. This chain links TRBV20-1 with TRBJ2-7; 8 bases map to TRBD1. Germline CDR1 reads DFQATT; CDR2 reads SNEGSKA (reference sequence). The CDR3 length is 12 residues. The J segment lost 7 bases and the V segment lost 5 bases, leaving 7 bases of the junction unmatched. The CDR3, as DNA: TGCAGTGCTCGGGGACAGGCAGAAGAGCAGTACTTC. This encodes CSARGQAEEQYF.

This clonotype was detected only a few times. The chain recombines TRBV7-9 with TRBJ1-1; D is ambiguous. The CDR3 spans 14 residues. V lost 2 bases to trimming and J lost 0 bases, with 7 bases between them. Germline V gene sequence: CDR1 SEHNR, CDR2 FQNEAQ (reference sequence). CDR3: CASSLSGVNTEAFF. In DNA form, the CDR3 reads TGTGCCAGCAGCTTATCCGGGGTGAACACTGAAGCTTTCTTT.

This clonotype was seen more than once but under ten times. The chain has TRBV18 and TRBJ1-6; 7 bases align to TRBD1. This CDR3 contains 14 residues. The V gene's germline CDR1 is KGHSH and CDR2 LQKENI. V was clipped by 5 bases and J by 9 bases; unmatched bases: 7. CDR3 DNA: TGTGCCAGCTCAACCGGGACAGTCGGTTCACCCCTCCACTTT. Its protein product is CASSTGTVGSPLHF.

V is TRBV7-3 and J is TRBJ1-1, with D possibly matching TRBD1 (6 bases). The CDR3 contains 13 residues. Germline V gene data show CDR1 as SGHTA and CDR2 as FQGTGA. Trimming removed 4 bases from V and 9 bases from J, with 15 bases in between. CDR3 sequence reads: CASSSYSGQKAFF. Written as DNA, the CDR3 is TGTGCCAGCAGCTCCTACTCAGGACAGAAAGCTTTCTTT.

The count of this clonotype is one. The CDR3 nucleotides are TGTGCCAGCAGTTCCGGGGGGCAGAATGAGCAGTTCTTC. It encodes CASSSGGQNEQFF. J is TRBJ2-1 and V is TRBV28; D perhaps matches TRBD2 (7 bases). Germline values: CDR1 MDHEN, CDR2 SYDVKM. CDR3 length: 13 amino acids. V shed 4 bases and J shed 7 bases, with 11 bases lying between them.

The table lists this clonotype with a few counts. The CDR3: CASSSIWPLAGSSYEQYF. In DNA form, the CDR3 reads TGTGCCAGCAGCTCTATATGGCCCTTGGCGGGATCTTCCTACGAGCAGTACTTC. This chain links TRBV7-8 with TRBJ2-7, with D possibly TRBD2 on 6 matching bases. The germline V gene has CDR1 SGHVS and CDR2 FQNEAQ. CDR3 size: 18 residues. V lost 4 bases, J lost 1 base, and 23 bases lay in between.

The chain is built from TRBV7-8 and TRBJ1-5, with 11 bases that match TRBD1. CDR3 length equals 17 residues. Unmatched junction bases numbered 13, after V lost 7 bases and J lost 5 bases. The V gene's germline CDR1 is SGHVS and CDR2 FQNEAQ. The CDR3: CASTKIRWTGGDQPQHF. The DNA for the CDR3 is TGTGCCAGCACCAAAATTAGGTGGACAGGGGGCGATCAGCCCCAGCATTTT. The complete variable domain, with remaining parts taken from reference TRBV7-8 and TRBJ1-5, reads GAGVSQSPRYKVAKRGQDVALRCDPISGHVSLFWYQQALGQGPEFLTYFQNEAQLDKSGLPSDRFFAERPEGSVSTLKIQRTQQEDSAVYLCASTKIRWTGGDQPQHFGDGTRLSIL.

CDR3 in amino acids: CASYGPTSTDTQYF. The DNA of the CDR3 is TGTGCCAGCTACGGACCAACTAGCACAGATACGCAGTATTTT. The rearrangement links TRBV6-1 to TRBJ2-3, with D unclear. The V end lost 8 bases, the J end lost 0 bases, and 12 bases lay between the germline ends. CDR3 length: 14 amino acids. Germline loops: CDR1 MNHNS, CDR2 SASEGT.

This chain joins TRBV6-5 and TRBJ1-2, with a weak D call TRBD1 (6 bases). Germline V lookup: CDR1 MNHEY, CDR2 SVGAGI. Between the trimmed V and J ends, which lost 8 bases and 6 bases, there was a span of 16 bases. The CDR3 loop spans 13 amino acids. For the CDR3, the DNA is TGTGCCAGCGGTTGGGGGCGGAAGGATGGCTACACCTTC. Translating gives CASGWGRKDGYTF.

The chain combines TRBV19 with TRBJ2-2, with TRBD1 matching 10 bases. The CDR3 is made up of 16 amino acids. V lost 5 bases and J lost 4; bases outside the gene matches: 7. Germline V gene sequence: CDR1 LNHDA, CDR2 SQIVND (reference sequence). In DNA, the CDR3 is TGTGCCAGTAGTCCCCGTTGGACAGGGGGCACCGGGGAGCTGTTTTTT. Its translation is CASSPRWTGGTGELFF.

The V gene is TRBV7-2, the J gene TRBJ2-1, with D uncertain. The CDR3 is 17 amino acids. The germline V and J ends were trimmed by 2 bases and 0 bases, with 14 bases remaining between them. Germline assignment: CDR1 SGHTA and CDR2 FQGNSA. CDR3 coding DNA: TGTGCCAGCAGCTTATTCGGACGGACCGCCTCCTACAATGAGCAGTTCTTC. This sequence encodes CASSLFGRTASYNEQFF. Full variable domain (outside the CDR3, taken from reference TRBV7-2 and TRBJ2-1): GAGVSQSPSNKVTEKGKDVELRCDPISGHTALYWYRQSLGQGLEFLIYFQGNSAPDKSGLPSDRFSAERTGGSVSTLTIQRTQQEDSAVYLCASSLFGRTASYNEQFFGPGTRLTVL.

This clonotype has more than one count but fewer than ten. The CDR3 region has the DNA TGCAGTGCTAGGGACAGGGGGCTTGGCTACACCTTC. Translated: CSARDRGLGYTF. The gene calls are TRBV20-1 and TRBJ1-2; TRBD1 matches 11 bases. The CDR3 sequence is 12 residues long. V shed 3 bases, J shed 7 bases, and the junction held 1 base outside the gene matches. Germline V CDR1 and CDR2: DFQATT, SNEGSKA (reference sequence).